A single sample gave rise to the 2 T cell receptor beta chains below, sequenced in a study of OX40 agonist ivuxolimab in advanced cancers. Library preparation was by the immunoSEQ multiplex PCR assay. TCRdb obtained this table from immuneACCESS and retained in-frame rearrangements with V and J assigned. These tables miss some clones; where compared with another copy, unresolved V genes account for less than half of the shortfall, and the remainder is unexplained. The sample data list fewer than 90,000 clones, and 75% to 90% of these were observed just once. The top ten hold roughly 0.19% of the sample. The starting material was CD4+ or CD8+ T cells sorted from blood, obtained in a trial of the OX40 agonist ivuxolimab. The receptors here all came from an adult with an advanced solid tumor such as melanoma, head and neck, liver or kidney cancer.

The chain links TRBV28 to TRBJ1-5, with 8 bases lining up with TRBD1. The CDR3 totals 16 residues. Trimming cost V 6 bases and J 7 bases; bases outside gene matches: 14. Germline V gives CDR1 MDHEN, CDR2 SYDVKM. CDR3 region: CASRPGGSWVGQPQHF. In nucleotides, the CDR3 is TGTGCCAGCAGACCAGGGGGCTCGTGGGTTGGGCAGCCCCAGCATTTT.

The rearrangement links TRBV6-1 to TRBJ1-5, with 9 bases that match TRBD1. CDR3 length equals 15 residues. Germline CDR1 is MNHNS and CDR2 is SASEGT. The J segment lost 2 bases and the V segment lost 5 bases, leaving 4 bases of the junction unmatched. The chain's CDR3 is CASSRQGGGNQPQHF. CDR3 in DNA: TGTGCCAGCAGTCGACAGGGGGGAGGCAATCAGCCCCAGCATTTT.